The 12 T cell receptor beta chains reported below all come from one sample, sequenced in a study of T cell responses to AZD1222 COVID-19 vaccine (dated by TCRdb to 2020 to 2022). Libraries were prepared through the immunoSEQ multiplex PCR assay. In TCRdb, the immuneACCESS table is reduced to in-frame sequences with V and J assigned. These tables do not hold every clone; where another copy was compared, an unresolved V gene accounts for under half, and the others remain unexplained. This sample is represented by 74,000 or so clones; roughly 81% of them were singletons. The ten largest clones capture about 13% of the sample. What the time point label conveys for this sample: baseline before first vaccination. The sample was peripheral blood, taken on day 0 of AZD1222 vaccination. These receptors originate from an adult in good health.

The CDR3 bases are TGTGCCAGTACCCAGGGGAGAGTAGACACTGAAGCTTTCTTT. Its translation is CASTQGRVDTEAFF. The chain combines TRBV19 with TRBJ1-1; possibly TRBD1 for D (6 bases). With 7 bases removed from V and 3 bases from J, the gap between germline ends came to 15 bases. Germline CDR1 LNHDA, CDR2 SQIVND (reference sequence). CDR3 length: 14 amino acids.

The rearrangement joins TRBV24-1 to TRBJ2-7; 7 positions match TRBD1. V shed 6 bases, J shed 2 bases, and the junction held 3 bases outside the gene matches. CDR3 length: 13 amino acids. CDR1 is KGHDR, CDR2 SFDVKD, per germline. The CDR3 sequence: CATSPGGTYEQYF. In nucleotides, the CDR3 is TGTGCCACCAGTCCAGGGGGAACCTACGAGCAGTACTTC.

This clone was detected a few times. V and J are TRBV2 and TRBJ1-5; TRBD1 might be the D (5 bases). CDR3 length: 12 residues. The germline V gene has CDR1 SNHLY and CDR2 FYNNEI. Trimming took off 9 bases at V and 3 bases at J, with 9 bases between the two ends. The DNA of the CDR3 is TGTGCCAGTGGGGGACCCAATCAGCCCCAGCATTTT. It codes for CASGGPNQPQHF.

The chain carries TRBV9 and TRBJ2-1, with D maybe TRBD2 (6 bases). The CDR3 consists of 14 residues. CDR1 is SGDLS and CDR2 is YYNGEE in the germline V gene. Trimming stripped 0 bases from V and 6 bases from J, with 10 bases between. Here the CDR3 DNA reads TGTGCCAGCAGCGTAGGCGTGGGGGGCAATGAGCAGTTCTTC. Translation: CASSVGVGGNEQFF. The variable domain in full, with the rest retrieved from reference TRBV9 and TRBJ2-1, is DSGVTQTPKHLITATGQRVTLRCSPRSGDLSVYWYQQSLDQGLQFLIQYYNGEERAKGNILERFSAQQFPDLHSELNLSSLELGDSALYFCASSVGVGGNEQFFGPGTRLTVL.

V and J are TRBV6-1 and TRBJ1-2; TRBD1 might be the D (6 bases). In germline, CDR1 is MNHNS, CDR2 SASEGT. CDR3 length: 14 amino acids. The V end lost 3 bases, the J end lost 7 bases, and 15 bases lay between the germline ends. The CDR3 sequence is CASSDRPPRGGYTF. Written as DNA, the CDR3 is TGTGCCAGCAGTGACAGGCCCCCCAGGGGTGGCTACACCTTC.

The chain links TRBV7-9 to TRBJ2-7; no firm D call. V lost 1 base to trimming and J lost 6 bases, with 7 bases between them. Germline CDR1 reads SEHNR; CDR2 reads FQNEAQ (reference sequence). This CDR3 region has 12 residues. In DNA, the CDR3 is TGTGCCAGCAGCTTAGTGGCAGTCGAGCAGTACTTC. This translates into CASSLVAVEQYF. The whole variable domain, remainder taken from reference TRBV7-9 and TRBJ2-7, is DTGVSQNPRHKITKRGQNVTFRCDPISEHNRLYWYRQTLGQGPEFLTYFQNEAQLEKSRLLSDRFSAERPKGSFSTLEIQRTEQGDSAMYLCASSLVAVEQYFGPGTRLTVT.

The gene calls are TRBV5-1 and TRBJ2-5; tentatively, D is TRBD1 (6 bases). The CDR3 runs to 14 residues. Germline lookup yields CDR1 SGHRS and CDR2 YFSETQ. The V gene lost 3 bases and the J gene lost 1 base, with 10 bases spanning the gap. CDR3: CASSSGRGQETQYF. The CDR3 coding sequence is TGCGCCAGCAGCTCAGGCAGGGGCCAAGAGACCCAGTACTTC.

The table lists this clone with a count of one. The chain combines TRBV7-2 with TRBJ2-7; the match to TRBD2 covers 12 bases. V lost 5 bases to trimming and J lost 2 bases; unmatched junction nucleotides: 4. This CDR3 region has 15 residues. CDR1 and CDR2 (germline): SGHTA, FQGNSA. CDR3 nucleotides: TGTGCCAGCAGCCAGGCTAGCGGGGGGGCCTACGAGCAGTACTTC. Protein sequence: CASSQASGGAYEQYF.

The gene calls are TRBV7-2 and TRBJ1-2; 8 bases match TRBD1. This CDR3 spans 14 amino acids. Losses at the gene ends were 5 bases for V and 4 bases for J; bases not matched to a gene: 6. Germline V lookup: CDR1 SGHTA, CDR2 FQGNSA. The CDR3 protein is CASSPATGGYGYTF. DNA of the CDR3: TGTGCCAGCAGCCCCGCCACAGGGGGCTATGGCTACACCTTC.

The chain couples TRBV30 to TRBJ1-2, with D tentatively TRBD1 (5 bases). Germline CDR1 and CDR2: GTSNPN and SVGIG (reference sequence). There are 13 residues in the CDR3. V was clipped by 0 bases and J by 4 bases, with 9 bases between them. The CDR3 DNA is TGTGCCTGGAGTGTACTGACAGTCTATGGCTACACCTTC. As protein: CAWSVLTVYGYTF.

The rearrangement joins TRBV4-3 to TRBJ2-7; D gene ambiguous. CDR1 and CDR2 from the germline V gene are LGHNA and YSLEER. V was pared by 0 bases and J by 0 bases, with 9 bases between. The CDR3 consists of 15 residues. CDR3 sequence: CASSQEGPVSYEQYF. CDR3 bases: TGCGCCAGCAGCCAAGAAGGGCCAGTCTCCTACGAGCAGTACTTC.

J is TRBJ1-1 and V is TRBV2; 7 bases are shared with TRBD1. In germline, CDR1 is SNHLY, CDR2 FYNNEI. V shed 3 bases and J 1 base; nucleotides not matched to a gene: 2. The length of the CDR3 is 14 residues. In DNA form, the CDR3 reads TGTGCCAGCAGTGACCGACAGGGGAACACTGAAGCTTTCTTT. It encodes CASSDRQGNTEAFF.